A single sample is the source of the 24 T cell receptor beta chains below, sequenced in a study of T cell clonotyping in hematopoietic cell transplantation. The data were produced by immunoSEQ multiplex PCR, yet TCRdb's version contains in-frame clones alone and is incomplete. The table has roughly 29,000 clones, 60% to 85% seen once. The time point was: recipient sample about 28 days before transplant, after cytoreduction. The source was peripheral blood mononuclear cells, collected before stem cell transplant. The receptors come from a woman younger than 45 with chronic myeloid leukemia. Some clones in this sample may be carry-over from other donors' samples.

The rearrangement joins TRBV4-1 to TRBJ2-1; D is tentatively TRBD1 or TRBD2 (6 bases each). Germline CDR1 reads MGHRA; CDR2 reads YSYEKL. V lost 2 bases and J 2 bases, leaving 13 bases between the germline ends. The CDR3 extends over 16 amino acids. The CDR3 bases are TGCGCCAGCAGCCAATCAATCGGGGGCCCCTACAATGAGCAGTTCTTC. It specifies CASSQSIGGPYNEQFF.

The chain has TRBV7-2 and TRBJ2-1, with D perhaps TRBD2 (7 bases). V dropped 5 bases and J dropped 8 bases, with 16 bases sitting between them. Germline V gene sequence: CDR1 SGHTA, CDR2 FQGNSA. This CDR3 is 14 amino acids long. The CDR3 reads CASSRYRAGDEQFF. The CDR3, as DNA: TGTGCCAGCAGCAGATACAGGGCGGGGGATGAGCAGTTCTTC.

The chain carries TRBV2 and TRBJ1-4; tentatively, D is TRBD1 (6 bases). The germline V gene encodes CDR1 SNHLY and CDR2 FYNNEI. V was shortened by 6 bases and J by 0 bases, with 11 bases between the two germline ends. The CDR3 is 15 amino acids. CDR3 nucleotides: TGTGCCAGCAGGGGCAGGGGTTCAACTAATGAAAAACTGTTTTTT. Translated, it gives CASRGRGSTNEKLFF.

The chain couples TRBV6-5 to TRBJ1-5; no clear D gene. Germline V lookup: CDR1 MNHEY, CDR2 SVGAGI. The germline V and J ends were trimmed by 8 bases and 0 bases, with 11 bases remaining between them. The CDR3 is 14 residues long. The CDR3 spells CASGDPISNQPQHF. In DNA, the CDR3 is TGTGCCAGCGGCGACCCCATTAGCAATCAGCCCCAGCATTTT.

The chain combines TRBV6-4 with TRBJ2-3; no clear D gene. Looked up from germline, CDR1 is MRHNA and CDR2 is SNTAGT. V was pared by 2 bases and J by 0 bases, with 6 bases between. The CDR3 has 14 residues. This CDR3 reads CASSDGPSTDTQYF. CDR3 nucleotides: TGTGCCAGCAGTGACGGTCCTAGCACAGATACGCAGTATTTT.

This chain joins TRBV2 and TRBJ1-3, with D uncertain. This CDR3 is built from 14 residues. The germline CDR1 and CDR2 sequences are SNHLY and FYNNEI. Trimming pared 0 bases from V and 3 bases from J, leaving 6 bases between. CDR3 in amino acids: CASSEALLGNTIYF. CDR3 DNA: TGTGCCAGCAGTGAAGCGCTTCTTGGAAACACCATATATTTT.

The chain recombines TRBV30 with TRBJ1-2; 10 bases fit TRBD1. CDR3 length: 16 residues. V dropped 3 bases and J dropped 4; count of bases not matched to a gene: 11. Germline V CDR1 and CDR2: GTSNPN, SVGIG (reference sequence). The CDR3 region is CAWSRPGTGAGYGYTF. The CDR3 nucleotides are TGTGCCTGGAGCCGTCCCGGGACAGGGGCCGGCTATGGCTACACCTTC.

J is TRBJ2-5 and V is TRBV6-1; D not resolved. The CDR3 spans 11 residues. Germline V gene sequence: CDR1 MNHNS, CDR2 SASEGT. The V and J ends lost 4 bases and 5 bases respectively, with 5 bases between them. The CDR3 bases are TGTGCCAGCAGTGCCCGGGAGACCCAGTACTTC. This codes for CASSARETQYF.

The CDR3 DNA sequence: TGTGCCACCCGAGGGGTGGCCTACGAGCAGTACTTC. Its protein is CATRGVAYEQYF. This chain links TRBV27 with TRBJ2-7; D is possibly TRBD1 or TRBD2 (5 bases each). This CDR3 region has 12 residues. Between the trimmed V and J ends, which lost 10 bases and 2 bases, there was a span of 12 bases. Germline assignment: CDR1 MNHEY and CDR2 SMNVEV (reference sequence).

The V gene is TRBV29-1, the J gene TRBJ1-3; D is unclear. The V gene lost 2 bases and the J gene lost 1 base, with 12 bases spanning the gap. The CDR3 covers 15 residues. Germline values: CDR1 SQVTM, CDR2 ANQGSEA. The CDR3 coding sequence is TGCAGCGTTGAATCGGTGGGAGGGTCTGGAAACACCATATATTTT. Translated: CSVESVGGSGNTIYF.

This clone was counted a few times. In nucleotides, the CDR3 is TGTGCCATCAGTGGGTCGGGGCGAAACACTGAAGCTTTCTTT. This encodes CAISGSGRNTEAFF. V gene TRBV10-3 combines with J gene TRBJ1-1, with TRBD1 as a possible D gene (5 bases). CDR3 size: 14 residues. Trimming shortened V by 4 bases and J by 2 bases, and 11 bases separated the two germline ends. Germline assignment: CDR1 ENHRY and CDR2 SYGVKD.

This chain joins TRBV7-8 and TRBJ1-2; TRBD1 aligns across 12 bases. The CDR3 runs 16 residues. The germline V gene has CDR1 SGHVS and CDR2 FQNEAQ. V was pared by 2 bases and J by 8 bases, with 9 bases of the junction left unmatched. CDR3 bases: TGTGCCAGCAGCTTAAGGGGACAGGGGGCCATTTCGGGCTACACCTTC. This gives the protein CASSLRGQGAISGYTF.

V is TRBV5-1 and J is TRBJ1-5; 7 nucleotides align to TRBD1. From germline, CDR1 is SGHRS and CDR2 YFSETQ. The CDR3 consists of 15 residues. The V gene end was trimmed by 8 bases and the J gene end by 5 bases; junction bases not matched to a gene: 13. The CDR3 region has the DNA TGCGCCAGGAAGACAGGGACGGGGCTTCATCAGCCCCAGCATTTT. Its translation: CARKTGTGLHQPQHF.

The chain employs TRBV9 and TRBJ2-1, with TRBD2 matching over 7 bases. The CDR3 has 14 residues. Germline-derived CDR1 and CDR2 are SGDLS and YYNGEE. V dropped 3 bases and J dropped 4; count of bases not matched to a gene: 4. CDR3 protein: CASSELATYNEQFF. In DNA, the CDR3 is TGTGCCAGCAGCGAACTAGCGACTTACAATGAGCAGTTCTTC.

Here the CDR3 reads CASSPFVPGFNTEAFF. The DNA of the CDR3 is TGTGCCAGCAGCCCATTCGTCCCAGGGTTTAACACTGAAGCTTTCTTT. The chain employs TRBV14 and TRBJ1-1, with a weak D call TRBD1 (5 bases). Between the trimmed V and J ends, which lost 4 bases and 2 bases, there was a span of 17 bases. The CDR3 is 16 residues long. The germline V gene has CDR1 SGHDN and CDR2 FVKESK.

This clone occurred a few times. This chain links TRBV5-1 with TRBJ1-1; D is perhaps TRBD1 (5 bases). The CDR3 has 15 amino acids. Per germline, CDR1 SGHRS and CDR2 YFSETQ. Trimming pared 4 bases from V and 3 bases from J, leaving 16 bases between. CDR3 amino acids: CASSRGRGGDTEAFF. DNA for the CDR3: TGCGCCAGCAGCAGGGGTAGGGGAGGGGACACTGAAGCTTTCTTT.

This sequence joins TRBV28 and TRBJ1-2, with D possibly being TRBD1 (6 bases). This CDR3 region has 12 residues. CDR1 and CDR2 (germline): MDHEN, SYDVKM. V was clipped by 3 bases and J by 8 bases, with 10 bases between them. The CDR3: CASSFLGAGYTF. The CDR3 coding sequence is TGTGCCAGCAGTTTTTTGGGGGCGGGCTACACCTTC.

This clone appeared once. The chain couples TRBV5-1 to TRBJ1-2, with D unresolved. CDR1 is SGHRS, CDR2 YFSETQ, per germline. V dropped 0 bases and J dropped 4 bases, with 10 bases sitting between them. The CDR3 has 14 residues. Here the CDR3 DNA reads TGCGCCAGCAGCTTGGTCGCAGGAACCTATGGCTACACCTTC. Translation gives CASSLVAGTYGYTF.

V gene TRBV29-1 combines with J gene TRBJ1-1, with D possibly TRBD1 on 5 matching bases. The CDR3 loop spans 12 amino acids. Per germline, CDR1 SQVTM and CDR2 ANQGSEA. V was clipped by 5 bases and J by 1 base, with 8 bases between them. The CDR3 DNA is TGCAGCGTTTCACAGGCGAACACTGAAGCTTTCTTT. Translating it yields CSVSQANTEAFF.

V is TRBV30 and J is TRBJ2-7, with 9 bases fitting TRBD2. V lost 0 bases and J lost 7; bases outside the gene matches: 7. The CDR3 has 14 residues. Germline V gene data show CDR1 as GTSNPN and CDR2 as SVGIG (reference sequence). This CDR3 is CAWSVGGGAREQYF. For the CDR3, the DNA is TGTGCCTGGAGTGTGGGCGGGGGGGCCAGGGAGCAGTACTTC.

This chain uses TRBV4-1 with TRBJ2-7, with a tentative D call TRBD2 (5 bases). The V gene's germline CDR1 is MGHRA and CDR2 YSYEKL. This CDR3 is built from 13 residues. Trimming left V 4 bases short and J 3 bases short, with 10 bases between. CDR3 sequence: CASSPSGHYEQYV. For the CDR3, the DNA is TGCGCCAGCAGCCCCAGCGGCCACTACGAGCAGTACGTC.

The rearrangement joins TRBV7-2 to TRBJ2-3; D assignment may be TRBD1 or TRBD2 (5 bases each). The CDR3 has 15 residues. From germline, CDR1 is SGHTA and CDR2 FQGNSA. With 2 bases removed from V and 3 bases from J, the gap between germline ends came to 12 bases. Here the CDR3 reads CASSLMGVGTDTQYF. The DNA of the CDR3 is TGTGCCAGCAGCTTAATGGGGGTGGGGACAGATACGCAGTATTTT.

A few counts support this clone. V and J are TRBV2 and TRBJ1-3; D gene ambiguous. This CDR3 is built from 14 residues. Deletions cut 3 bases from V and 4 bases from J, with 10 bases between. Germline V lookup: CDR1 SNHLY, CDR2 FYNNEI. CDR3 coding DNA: TGTGCCAGCAGTGAGAGACAATCCGGAAACACCATATATTTT. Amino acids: CASSERQSGNTIYF.

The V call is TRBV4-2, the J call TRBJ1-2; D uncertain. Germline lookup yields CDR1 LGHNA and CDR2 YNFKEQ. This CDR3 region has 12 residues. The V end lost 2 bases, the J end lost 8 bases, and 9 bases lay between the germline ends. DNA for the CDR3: TGTGCCAGCAGCCAATGGGGTGAGGGCTACACCTTC. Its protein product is CASSQWGEGYTF.